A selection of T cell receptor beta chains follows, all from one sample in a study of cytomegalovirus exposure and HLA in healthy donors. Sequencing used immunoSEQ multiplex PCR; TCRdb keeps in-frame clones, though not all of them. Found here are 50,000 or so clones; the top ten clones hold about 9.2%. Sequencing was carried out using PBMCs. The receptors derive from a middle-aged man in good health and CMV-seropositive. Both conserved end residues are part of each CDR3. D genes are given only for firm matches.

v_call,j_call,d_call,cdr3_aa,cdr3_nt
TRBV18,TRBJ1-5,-,CASSPGGGQPQHF,TGTGCCAGCTCACCAGGGGGCGGGCAGCCCCAGCATTTT
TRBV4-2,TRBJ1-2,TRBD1,CASSQAPTGKDGYTF,TGTGCCAGCAGCCAAGCGCCGACAGGGAAGGATGGCTACACCTTC
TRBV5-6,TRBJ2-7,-,CASSFFGYEQYF,TGTGCCAGCAGCTTTTTCGGTTACGAGCAGTACTTC
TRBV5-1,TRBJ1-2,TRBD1,CASSLAYATGDYGYTF,TGCGCCAGCAGCTTGGCATATGCGACAGGGGACTATGGCTACACCTTC
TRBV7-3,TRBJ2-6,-,CASSIGVPGANVLTF,TGTGCCAGCAGCATAGGGGTTCCTGGGGCCAACGTCCTGACTTTC
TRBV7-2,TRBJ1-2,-,CASSSGHGYTF,TGTGCCAGCAGTTCAGGCCATGGCTACACCTTC
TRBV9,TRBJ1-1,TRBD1,CASSVISGTGEAFF,TGTGCCAGCAGCGTAATTTCCGGGACAGGTGAAGCTTTCTTT
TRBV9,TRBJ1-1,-,CASSVVQGSTDTEAFF,TGTGCCAGCAGCGTAGTGCAGGGAAGTACGGACACTGAAGCTTTCTTT
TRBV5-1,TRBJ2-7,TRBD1,CASSLTGASYEQYF,TGCGCCAGCAGCTTGACAGGGGCCTCCTACGAGCAGTACTTC
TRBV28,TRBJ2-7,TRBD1,CASSFPGTGTSYEQYF,TGTGCCAGCAGTTTCCCCGGGACAGGAACCTCCTACGAGCAGTACTTC
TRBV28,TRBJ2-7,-,CASILRSGWNYEQYF,TGTGCCAGCATCTTACGGTCAGGGTGGAACTACGAGCAGTACTTC
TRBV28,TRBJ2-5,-,CASSLGGARETQYF,TGTGCCAGCAGTTTAGGAGGGGCCCGAGAGACCCAGTACTTC
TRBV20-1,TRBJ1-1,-,CSARDNEAFF,TGCAGTGCTAGAGATAATGAAGCTTTCTTT
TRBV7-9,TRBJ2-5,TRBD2,CASSRRRLAGGLETQYF,TGTGCCAGCAGCCGGCGCCGACTAGCGGGGGGCCTAGAGACCCAGTACTTC
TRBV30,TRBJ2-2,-,CAWIRGAGNTGELFF,TGTGCCTGGATTAGGGGTGCAGGGAATACCGGGGAGCTGTTTTTT
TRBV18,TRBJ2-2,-,CASSPPTLNTGELFF,TGTGCCAGCTCACCACCCACTCTAAACACCGGGGAGCTGTTTTTT
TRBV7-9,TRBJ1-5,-,CASSLAGGQGRDQPQHF,TGTGCCAGCAGCTTAGCGGGGGGTCAGGGAAGGGATCAGCCCCAGCATTTT
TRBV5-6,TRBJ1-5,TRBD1,CASSFTGGNQPQHF,TGTGCCAGCAGCTTTACAGGGGGCAATCAGCCCCAGCATTTT
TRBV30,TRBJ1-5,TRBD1,CAWGQAANQPQHF,TGTGCCTGGGGACAGGCGGCTAATCAGCCCCAGCATTTT
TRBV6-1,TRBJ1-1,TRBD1,CASRGQGAGTEAFF,TGTGCCAGCAGGGGACAGGGGGCTGGGACTGAAGCTTTCTTT